One and the same sample provided the 2 T cell receptor beta chains below, sequenced in a study of post-analysis software for immune sequencing data (dated by TCRdb to the mid-2010s). Results the study describes overall, beyond this receptor: Significantly higher frequencies in patients than in controls were found for roughly 5 TRBV segments, including TRBV5-6, TRBV5-1 and TRBV20-1.

The library came from PCR. The instrument was an Illumina HiSeq 2500. To reduce PCR and sequencing biases, unique molecular identifiers were incorporated into the TCR beta cDNA libraries. TCRdb redid the processing of the public reads, applying fastp at Q25 and MiXCR, and retained in-frame beta chains. Each CDR3 protein appears once, grouped with its most common genes and DNA. Here the sample has about 540,000 distinct CDR3 sequences; around 34% occur a single time. Approximately 6% of the sample lies in the top ten. These TCRs are of unknown antigen specificity. The sample was blood. The receptors shown here come from a girl aged 2 to 17 with multiple sclerosis.

The genes are TRBV7-9 and TRBJ2-5; a weak D match, TRBD1 (6 bases). The V and J ends lost 4 bases and 5 bases respectively, with 8 bases between them. The CDR3 loop spans 12 amino acids. Germline CDR1 is SEHNR and CDR2 is FQNEAQ (reference sequence). The DNA for the CDR3 is TGTGCCAGCAGCTCAGGGGTTGAGACCCAGTACTTC. Amino acid sequence: CASSSGVETQYF.

The chain links TRBV7-2 to TRBJ1-1; 8 bases line up with TRBD1. The trim removed 5 bases at V and 3 bases at J, leaving 8 bases unmatched. This CDR3 comprises 15 residues. Germline V gene lookup returns CDR1 SGHTA and CDR2 FQGNSA. CDR3 sequence reads: CASSPGQGGDTEAFF. CDR3 nucleotides: TGTGCCAGCAGCCCAGGACAGGGAGGAGACACTGAAGCTTTCTTT.